This is a list of T cell receptor beta chains from one sample in a study of PD-1 blockade in mismatch repair-deficient tumors. Libraries were prepared by immunoSEQ multiplex PCR; TCRdb keeps only in-frame clonotypes and omits some of them. The data show more than 20,000 clones, 70% to 90% seen once. The material was peripheral blood, obtained 2 weeks after starting pembrolizumab. The source of these receptors is an adult with mismatch repair-deficient cancer. Both conserved end residues are part of each CDR3. A D gene is named only where the DNA matches it firmly. Clone size is stated in some rows and not others, as once, few, many or a class when expanded.

>TRBV7-9|once|TRBJ2-1|.
CALIGSLGYNEQFF
TGTGCTCTCATAGGTTCCTTGGGGTACAATGAGCAGTTCTTC
>TRBV7-9|.|TRBJ2-4|.
CASSLAGAKNIQYF
TGTGCCAGCAGCTTAGCGGGAGCCAAAAACATTCAGTACTTC
>TRBV7-9|once|TRBJ1-2|TRBD1
CASSRGGDNYGYTF
TGTGCCAGCAGCCGAGGGGGCGATAACTATGGCTACACCTTC
>TRBV19|.|TRBJ1-3|.
CASSTSSGWGNTIYF
TGTGCCAGTAGCACCTCCAGTGGCTGGGGAAACACCATATATTTT
>TRBV6-1|.|TRBJ1-5|.
CASSQGLGNSNQPQHF
TGTGCCAGCAGTCAAGGACTAGGGAATAGCAATCAGCCCCAGCATTTT
>TRBV5-6|.|TRBJ2-2|TRBD1
CASSSQGYTGELFF
TGTGCCAGCAGCTCACAGGGGTACACCGGGGAGCTGTTTTTT
>TRBV28|.|TRBJ2-7|.
CASSRPGPGQTYNYEQYF
TGTGCCAGCAGCAGACCGGGACCCGGACAGACCTACAATTACGAGCAGTACTTC
>TRBV19|.|TRBJ1-5|.
CASSRGLPVGNQPQHF
TGTGCCAGTAGTAGGGGTTTGCCGGTGGGCAATCAGCCCCAGCATTTT
>TRBV29-1|.|TRBJ1-2|.
CSVEDGAGRGYTF
TGCAGCGTTGAAGATGGGGCAGGGAGAGGCTACACCTTC
>TRBV9|.|TRBJ2-5|TRBD2
CASSVAASGNGKETQYF
TGTGCCAGCAGCGTAGCGGCTAGCGGGAATGGAAAAGAGACCCAGTACTTC
>TRBV11-3|.|TRBJ2-7|.
CASSFSRVAYEQYF
TGTGCCAGCAGCTTTTCGAGGGTCGCCTACGAGCAGTACTTC
>TRBV6-5|.|TRBJ2-1|.
CASKGPYSYNEQFF
TGTGCCAGCAAGGGACCATACTCCTACAATGAGCAGTTCTTC